The 7 T cell receptor beta chains listed next were all sequenced from one sample in a study of CD8 T cells in ankylosing spondylitis. For these receptors, no antigen is known. Notes on the study in general: Within ankylosing spondylitis blood, a TCR beta motif made up of several highly homologous variants appeared to be characteristic.

A single record per CDR3 protein comes from TCRdb applying MiXCR to the 5' RACE reads. Here the sample spans 500,000 to 550,000 distinct CDR3 sequences, about an eighth being singletons. The sample consisted of blood, either unsorted or a sorted T cell fraction (not recorded which). Receptors were obtained from a male donor with ankylosing spondylitis.

This clonotype has only a few counts. The chain joins TRBV3-1 to TRBJ1-1; 9 bases fit TRBD1. There are 16 residues in the CDR3. Germline CDR1 and CDR2: LGHDT and YNNKEL (reference sequence). The V gene end was trimmed by 4 bases and the J gene end by 6 bases; junction bases not matched to a gene: 12. Here the CDR3 reads CASSPLSGTGRPEAFF. CDR3 DNA sequence: TGTGCCAGCAGCCCTCTCTCCGGGACAGGGCGTCCTGAAGCTTTCTTT.

In DNA, the CDR3 is TGCAGCGTTGTAGCGATTCAAGCTATTTACAATGAGCAGTTCTTC. This codes for CSVVAIQAIYNEQFF. The genes are TRBV29-1 and TRBJ2-1; D is perhaps TRBD2 (5 bases). Germline CDR1 is SQVTM and CDR2 is ANQGSEA. V was pared by 4 bases and J by 4 bases, with 17 bases between. The CDR3 sequence is 15 residues long.

This clonotype was counted only a few times. The chain employs TRBV9 and TRBJ2-2; D may match TRBD1 or TRBD2 (6 bases each). CDR1 SGDLS and CDR2 YYNGEE come from the germline V gene. The CDR3 covers 15 residues. The ends were cut back, 4 bases at V and 2 bases at J, with 12 bases in the middle. CDR3 loop: CASSPWGANTGELFF. As DNA, the CDR3 is TGTGCCAGCAGCCCCTGGGGGGCTAACACCGGGGAGCTGTTTTTT.

This clonotype was seen a handful of times. This chain uses TRBV10-3 with TRBJ1-1, with TRBD1 identical over 8 bases. Looked up from germline, CDR1 is ENHRY and CDR2 is SYGVKD. After removal of 4 bases from V and 9 bases from J, the junction contained 1 base not matched to a gene. The CDR3 runs to 11 residues. The CDR3, as DNA: TGTGCCATCAGTGGGACAGGGAAAGCTTTCTTT. Translated, it gives CAISGTGKAFF.

The V call is TRBV6-5, the J call TRBJ1-3; a possible D gene is TRBD1 (6 bases). V shed 2 bases and J shed 0 bases, with 11 bases lying between them. The CDR3 length is 16 residues. Germline V CDR1 and CDR2: MNHEY, SVGAGI. CDR3 DNA sequence: TGTGCCAGCAGTTACGGTCAGGGGTTCTCTGGAAACACCATATATTTT. It yields the protein CASSYGQGFSGNTIYF.

In this sample, this clonotype turned up a few times. This chain connects TRBV5-1 to TRBJ2-5; a weak D match, TRBD1 (6 bases). The CDR3 spans 17 residues. V lost 0 bases and J 7 bases, leaving 22 bases between the germline ends. Germline V gene lookup returns CDR1 SGHRS and CDR2 YFSETQ. CDR3 amino acids: CASSLAWDGPKGGTQYF. The CDR3 nucleotides read TGCGCCAGCAGCTTGGCTTGGGATGGTCCGAAAGGGGGGACCCAGTACTTC.

The chain couples TRBV27 to TRBJ2-3; the D is unclear. This CDR3 contains 14 residues. Trimming took off 4 bases at V and 6 bases at J, with 14 bases between the two ends. The germline gives CDR1 MNHEY, CDR2 SMNVEV (reference sequence). The CDR3: CASSYDRSSDTQYF. The CDR3 nucleotides are TGTGCCAGCAGTTACGACCGGTCATCCGATACGCAGTATTTT.